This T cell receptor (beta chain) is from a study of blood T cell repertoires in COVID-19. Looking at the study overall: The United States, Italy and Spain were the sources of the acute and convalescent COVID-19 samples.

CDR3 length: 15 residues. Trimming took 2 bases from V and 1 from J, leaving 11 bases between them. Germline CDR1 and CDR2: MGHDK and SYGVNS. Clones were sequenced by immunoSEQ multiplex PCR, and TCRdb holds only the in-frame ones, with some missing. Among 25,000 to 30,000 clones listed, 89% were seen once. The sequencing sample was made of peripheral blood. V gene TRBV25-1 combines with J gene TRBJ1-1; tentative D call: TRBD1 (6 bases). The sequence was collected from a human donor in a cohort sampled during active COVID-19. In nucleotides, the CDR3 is TGTGCCAGCAGTGAACCAGACAGGAGGAACACTGAAGCTTTCTTT. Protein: CASSEPDRRNTEAFF.